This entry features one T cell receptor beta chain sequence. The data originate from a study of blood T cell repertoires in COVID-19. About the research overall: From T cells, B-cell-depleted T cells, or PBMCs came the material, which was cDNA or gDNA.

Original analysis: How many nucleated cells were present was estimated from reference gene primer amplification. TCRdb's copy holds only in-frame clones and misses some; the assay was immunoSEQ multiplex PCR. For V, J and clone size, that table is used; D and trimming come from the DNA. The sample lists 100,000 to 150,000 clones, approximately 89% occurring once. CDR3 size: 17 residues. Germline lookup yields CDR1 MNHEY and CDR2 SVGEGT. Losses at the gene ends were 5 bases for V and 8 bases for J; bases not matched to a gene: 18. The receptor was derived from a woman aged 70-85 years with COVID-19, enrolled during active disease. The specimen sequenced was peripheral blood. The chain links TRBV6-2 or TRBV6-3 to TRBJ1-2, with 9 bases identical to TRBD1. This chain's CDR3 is CASSRRGTGTLGDGYTF. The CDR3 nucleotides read TGTGCCAGCAGTAGAAGAGGGACAGGGACCCTGGGGGACGGCTACACCTTC.